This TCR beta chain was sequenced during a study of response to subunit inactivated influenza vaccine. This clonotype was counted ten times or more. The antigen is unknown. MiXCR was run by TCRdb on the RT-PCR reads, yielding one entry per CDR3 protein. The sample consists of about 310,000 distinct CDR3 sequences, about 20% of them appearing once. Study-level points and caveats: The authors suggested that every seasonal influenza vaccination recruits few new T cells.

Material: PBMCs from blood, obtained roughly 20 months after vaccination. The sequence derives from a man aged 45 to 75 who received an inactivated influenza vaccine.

The CDR3 loop is CASSYSGVRTEAFF. The CDR3 nucleotides are TGTGCCAGCAGTTACTCGGGGGTTCGCACTGAAGCTTTCTTT. The J gene is TRBJ1-1, the V gene TRBV6-5; D is possibly TRBD1 (5 bases). Per the germline V gene, CDR1 is MNHEY and CDR2 is SVGAGI. V was trimmed by 0 bases and J by 4 bases, leaving 9 bases between them. This CDR3 contains 14 residues.